The present T cell receptor (beta chain) was sequenced within a study of PD-1 blockade in classical Hodgkin lymphoma. This CDR3 spans 14 amino acids. Trimming removed 0 bases from V and 5 bases from J, with 11 bases in between. Germline assignment: CDR1 SGHRS and CDR2 YFSETQ. Study-wide points: Excluded were patients who started nivolumab under 1 year after ASCT, a group that had lower diversity. Partial responders and progressors had significantly lower baseline TCR diversity. Newly diagnosed patients reportedly had lower baseline TCR diversity than healthy donors.

Details on this clone: Its antigen is undetermined.

Each patient experienced a relapse that followed autologous stem cell transplantation, and brentuximab vedotin exposure varied. Isolation of CD4+ T cells from thawed PBMCs was performed by magnetic negative selection. Sequencing used immunoSEQ multiplex PCR; TCRdb keeps in-frame clones, though not all of them. The repertoire consists of thousands of clones, with roughly 80% occurring once and the leading ten covering about 3.8%. The sample was CD4+ T cells from blood, taken at baseline. This sequence joins TRBV5-1 and TRBJ2-5, with D maybe TRBD2 (6 bases). The source of this sequence is a human donor with classical Hodgkin lymphoma. CDR3 region: CASSLGLAWETQYF. The CDR3 nucleotides are TGCGCCAGCAGCTTGGGGCTAGCGTGGGAGACCCAGTACTTC.